This T cell receptor (beta chain) was obtained from a study of blood T cell repertoires in COVID-19. Produced via immunoSEQ multiplex PCR; TCRdb's table is partial and in-frame only. The sample shows some 320,000 clones, roughly nine tenths of them seen only once. Individuals drawn from about 26 US areas were about 18 to 100 years old. Participant-given clinical history determined each cohort assignment. The recovered donors of Cohort 3 showed two negative PCRs, clearance, or symptom resolution. Per the germline V gene, CDR1 is LGHDT and CDR2 is YNNKEL (reference sequence). Between the trimmed V and J ends, which lost 2 bases and 5 bases, there was a span of 12 bases. CDR3 length: 14 residues.

The chain carries TRBV3-1 (or the pseudogene TRBV3-2) and TRBJ1-1; a weak D match, TRBD1 (5 bases). The specimen was PBMCs or T cells enriched from blood (not recorded which). The sequence derives from a man in his sixties who had recovered from COVID-19. CDR3 DNA sequence: TGTGCCAGCAGCCAATCCGAGCGGGGGACTGAAGCTTTCTTT. Protein product: CASSQSERGTEAFF.